These 13 T cell receptor beta chains were all obtained from the same sample, sequenced in a study of blood T cell repertoires in COVID-19. The protocol was immunoSEQ multiplex PCR, while the TCRdb copy is restricted to in-frame clones and leaves out a portion. Of 80,000 to 90,000 clones listed, about four fifths are singletons. Sequenced: peripheral blood. These receptors were taken from a woman of 80 years or more with acute or convalescent COVID-19.

This clone is a singleton in its sample. This sequence joins TRBV5-1 and TRBJ2-5; 7 bases are shared with TRBD2. CDR1 is SGHRS, CDR2 YFSETQ, per germline. This CDR3 has 14 amino acids. V shed 5 bases and J 4 bases; nucleotides not matched to a gene: 8. As DNA, the CDR3 is TGCGCCAGCAGTCCGGGGGGACCTCGAGAGACCCAGTACTTC. This gives the protein CASSPGGPRETQYF.

The chain recombines TRBV19 with TRBJ1-1; no firm D call. CDR1 LNHDA and CDR2 SQIVND come from the germline V gene (reference sequence). This CDR3 comprises 14 residues. V was trimmed by 3 bases and J by 2 bases, leaving 10 bases between them. The CDR3 reads CASSMSGINTEAFF. CDR3 bases: TGTGCCAGTAGTATGAGCGGAATAAACACTGAAGCTTTCTTT.

The rearrangement uses TRBV27 and TRBJ1-2; tentatively, D is TRBD1 (6 bases). This CDR3 region has 12 residues. CDR1 MNHEY and CDR2 SMNVEV come from the germline V gene (reference sequence). The V end lost 6 bases, the J end lost 4 bases, and 9 bases lay between the germline ends. Written as DNA, the CDR3 is TGTGCCAGCAGAACAGGGAGCTATGGCTACACCTTC. Translation: CASRTGSYGYTF.

The rearrangement uses TRBV6-5 and TRBJ1-1; D is undetermined. The ends were cut back, 8 bases at V and 0 bases at J, with 13 bases in the middle. The CDR3 totals 14 residues. Germline V CDR1 and CDR2: MNHEY, SVGAGI. CDR3 residues: CASRLTQMNTEAFF. The CDR3 coding sequence is TGTGCCAGCCGGTTAACTCAAATGAACACTGAAGCTTTCTTT.

The gene calls are TRBV28 and TRBJ2-1; weak D call: TRBD2 (5 bases). V gave up 11 bases and J gave up 1 base, with 9 bases separating them. Germline values: CDR1 MDHEN, CDR2 SYDVKM. The CDR3 extends over 12 amino acids. For the CDR3, the DNA is TGTGCCGCCTCGGGATCCTACAATGAGCAGTTCTTC. This sequence encodes CAASGSYNEQFF.

This rearrangement joins TRBV19 to TRBJ1-1; 10 nucleotides agree with TRBD1. V shed 3 bases, J shed 1 base, and the junction held 5 bases outside the gene matches. CDR1 is LNHDA, CDR2 SQIVND, per germline (reference sequence). This CDR3 is 16 amino acids long. Here the CDR3 DNA reads TGTGCCAGTAGTATGCGGACAGGGGGAAGGAACACTGAAGCTTTCTTT. This sequence encodes CASSMRTGGRNTEAFF.

The sample holds a few counts of this clone. This chain links TRBV6-5 with TRBJ2-1; 7 nucleotides align to TRBD2. Germline CDR1 and CDR2: MNHEY and SVGAGI. V lost 6 bases and J lost 0; bases outside the gene matches: 2. CDR3 length: 14 amino acids. In DNA, the CDR3 is TGTGCCAGCAGGACTAGCCACTCCTACAATGAGCAGTTCTTC. As protein: CASRTSHSYNEQFF.

The chain uses TRBV4-1 and TRBJ2-1; TRBD1 matches 7 bases. The ends lost 2 bases at V and 0 bases at J; junction bases unmatched: 7. The germline V gene encodes CDR1 MGHRA and CDR2 YSYEKL. This CDR3 region has 17 residues. The CDR3 protein is CASSQSETGLSYNEQFF. The DNA of the CDR3 is TGCGCCAGCAGCCAAAGCGAGACAGGGCTCTCCTACAATGAGCAGTTCTTC.

This clone was detected only a few times. V gene TRBV2 combines with J gene TRBJ2-3; 11 bases map to TRBD2. V dropped 11 bases and J dropped 4; count of bases not matched to a gene: 11. The V gene's germline CDR1 is SNHLY and CDR2 FYNNEI. This CDR3 is built from 15 residues. CDR3 bases: TGTGCCTCTCAAGGGGGGACTAGCGGAGCAGATACGCAGTATTTT. Its translation is CASQGGTSGADTQYF.

The chain employs TRBV18 and TRBJ2-1; the D gene is possibly TRBD1 (6 bases). The CDR3 spans 15 residues. V was clipped by 4 bases and J by 10 bases, with 20 bases between them. Looked up from germline, CDR1 is KGHSH and CDR2 is LQKENI. This CDR3 reads CASSQQGALGKEQFF. The DNA for the CDR3 is TGTGCCAGCTCACAACAGGGAGCTCTCGGGAAGGAGCAGTTCTTC.

The chain combines TRBV3-1 (or the pseudogene TRBV3-2) with TRBJ1-2, with 9 bases lining up with TRBD1. The length of the CDR3 is 14 residues. Trimming removed 4 bases from V and 5 bases from J; junction bases left unmatched: 5. CDR1 LGHDT and CDR2 YNNKEL come from the germline V gene (reference sequence). The CDR3 spells CASSPGQGWYGYTF. For the CDR3, the DNA is TGTGCCAGCAGCCCGGGACAGGGTTGGTATGGCTACACCTTC.

The gene calls are TRBV6-5 and TRBJ2-2; 8 bases map to TRBD1. Unmatched junction bases numbered 7, after V lost 8 bases and J lost 5 bases. The CDR3 length is 14 residues. The germline V gene has CDR1 MNHEY and CDR2 SVGAGI. CDR3 nucleotides: TGTGCCAGCTCTAGGACAGGGAGGACCGGGGAGCTGTTTTTT. Translated, it gives CASSRTGRTGELFF.

The sample holds a few counts of this clone. The V call is TRBV3-1 (or the pseudogene TRBV3-2), the J call TRBJ2-3; D might be TRBD2 (7 bases). The V and J ends lost 1 base and 2 bases respectively, with 13 bases between them. The CDR3 length is 16 residues. CDR1 LGHDT and CDR2 YNNKEL come from the germline V gene (reference sequence). CDR3 loop: CASSQVGGGSTDTQYF. CDR3 coding DNA: TGTGCCAGCAGCCAAGTAGGGGGGGGCTCCACAGATACGCAGTATTTT.